The clone carrying this T cell receptor beta chain was observed a few times. Its matching antigen is unknown. Quantitative 5'-RACE was performed with molecular barcodes, and it yielded the TCR beta libraries. Using its own MiXCR run on the 5' RACE reads, TCRdb lists one record per CDR3 protein. The top ten clones hold around 13% of a sample with about 360,000 distinct CDR3 sequences, 20% of them seen once. The CDR3 is 13 residues long. With 3 bases removed from V and 1 base from J, the gap between germline ends came to 6 bases. Per germline, CDR1 MNHEY and CDR2 SMNVEV (reference sequence). The sample belongs to a study of CD8 T cells in ankylosing spondylitis. Findings and limits, study-wide: Typical of ankylosing spondylitis blood, it appeared, was a TCR beta motif of roughly eight highly homologous variants. From matched ankylosing spondylitis synovial fluid, disease-linked clones were reportedly recovered at significantly enriched levels. Those disease-linked clones were CD8+; they were also relatively rare in peripheral blood.

The rearrangement joins TRBV27 to TRBJ1-2; D uncertain. Input material: blood, either unsorted or a sorted T cell fraction (not recorded which). This clonotype was sampled from a male donor with ankylosing spondylitis or in good health (not recorded which). The DNA of the CDR3 is TGTGCCAGCAGTTTGGGTAGTAACTATGGCTACACCTTC. Translation gives CASSLGSNYGYTF.